The 18 T cell receptor beta chains in this list originate from one sample, sequenced in a study of beta chain features in type 1 diabetes. All of the isolated RNA was reverse transcribed, so expressed TCRB transcripts were sequenced. Libraries were prepared by immunoSEQ multiplex PCR; TCRdb keeps only in-frame clonotypes and omits some of them. The sample lists more than 150,000 clones, roughly 9% seen once, with less than 3% in the top ten. The sequenced material came from central memory CD4+ T cells from blood. Receptor source: a woman aged 18-30 years in good health.

About this clone: At the DNA level, this CDR3 is encoded by other sequences in the same sample as well. The rearrangement links TRBV5-1 to TRBJ2-5; D ambiguous. From germline, CDR1 is SGHRS and CDR2 YFSETQ. The CDR3 loop spans 13 amino acids. V gave up 0 bases and J gave up 1 base, with 4 bases separating them. CDR3 in DNA: TGCGCCAGCAGCTTGGGCAGCCAAGAGACCCAGTACTTC. Translating it yields CASSLGSQETQYF.

The V gene is TRBV6-5, the J gene TRBJ2-1; 8 bases are a match to TRBD1. This CDR3 is built from 13 residues. J gave up 8 bases and V 7 bases, and 7 bases lay outside the gene matches. CDR1 MNHEY and CDR2 SVGAGI come from the germline V gene. CDR3 loop: CASMRTGNDEQFF. CDR3 nucleotides: TGTGCCAGCATGCGGACAGGGAACGATGAGCAGTTCTTC.

The rearrangement joins TRBV5-4 to TRBJ2-7; 7 bases fit TRBD1. The CDR3 is made up of 14 amino acids. V lost 4 bases and J lost 1; bases outside the gene matches: 5. The germline V gene encodes CDR1 SGHNT and CDR2 YYREEE (reference sequence). The CDR3 DNA reads TGTGCCAGCAGCCCCGGGACAGCGTCCTACGAGCAGTACTTC. Translating gives CASSPGTASYEQYF.

This clone appeared a few times. The chain couples TRBV7-2 to TRBJ1-2; possible D gene TRBD1, 5 bases. The V gene's germline CDR1 is SGHTA and CDR2 FQGNSA. V lost 4 bases, J lost 5 bases, and 11 bases lay in between. The CDR3 spans 13 residues. CDR3 region: CASSSGFQYGYTF. The CDR3 DNA reads TGTGCCAGCAGCTCAGGGTTCCAGTATGGCTACACCTTC.

The CDR3 bases are TGTGCCTGGAGGGGCATTACAGATACGCAGTATTTT. Amino acid sequence: CAWRGITDTQYF. J is TRBJ2-3 and V is TRBV30; D is unresolved. The CDR3 consists of 12 residues. Trimming cost V 3 bases and J 3 bases, with 7 bases left between them. Germline V gene data show CDR1 as GTSNPN and CDR2 as SVGIG (reference sequence).

This clone came up a few times. The chain carries TRBV5-1 and TRBJ2-1; 11 nucleotides align to TRBD1. The CDR3 totals 15 residues. The germline V gene encodes CDR1 SGHRS and CDR2 YFSETQ. The junction had 2 bases not matched to a gene; V was cut back by 0 bases and J by 6 bases. DNA of the CDR3: TGCGCCAGCAGCTTGGAGGGGACAGGGGGCAATGAGCAGTTCTTC. Protein sequence: CASSLEGTGGNEQFF. Variable domain in full (rest from reference TRBV5-1 and TRBJ2-1): KAGVTQTPRYLIKTRGQQVTLSCSPISGHRSVSWYQQTPGQGLQFLFEYFSETQRNKGNFPGRFSGRQFSNSRSEMNVSTLELGDSALYLCASSLEGTGGNEQFFGPGTRLTVL.

This clone was detected only a few times. This chain links TRBV4-1 with TRBJ1-2, with 10 bases identical to TRBD1. The CDR3 has 13 residues. The germline V gene has CDR1 MGHRA and CDR2 YSYEKL. V shed 4 bases, J shed 8 bases, and the junction held 4 bases outside the gene matches. Here the CDR3 reads CASSLGTGDGYTF. CDR3 in DNA: TGCGCCAGCAGCCTAGGGACAGGGGACGGCTACACCTTC.

As DNA, the CDR3 is TGCGCCAGCAGAGTGGGACTGGCGTCCACTGAAGCTTTCTTT. Translating it yields CASRVGLASTEAFF. This chain links TRBV5-1 with TRBJ1-1; a possible D gene is TRBD1 (5 bases). The CDR3 totals 14 residues. Germline V lookup: CDR1 SGHRS, CDR2 YFSETQ. Trimming pared 5 bases from V and 4 bases from J, leaving 15 bases between.

This clone was found a few times. This chain joins TRBV18 and TRBJ2-3, with 14 bases aligning to TRBD2. Trimming took 2 bases from V and 4 from J; bases not matched to a gene: 8. The CDR3 sequence is 18 residues long. Germline V gives CDR1 KGHSH, CDR2 LQKENI. The CDR3 DNA is TGTGCCAGCTCACCAGCCAAAGGACTAGCGGGGGGCGCAGATACGCAGTATTTT. Its translation is CASSPAKGLAGGADTQYF.

This clone was detected a few times. This chain uses TRBV19 with TRBJ2-1; D gene uncertain. CDR1 is LNHDA, CDR2 SQIVND, per germline (reference sequence). V lost 3 bases and J 0 bases, leaving 9 bases between the germline ends. CDR3 length: 15 residues. CDR3 DNA: TGTGCCAGTAGTATCGATATTAGCTCCTACAATGAGCAGTTCTTC. Amino acid sequence: CASSIDISSYNEQFF.

This clone was seen a few times. The chain is built from TRBV18 and TRBJ2-5; D may be TRBD1 (6 bases). CDR1 is KGHSH, CDR2 LQKENI, per germline. CDR3 length: 14 amino acids. V was cut by 3 bases and J by 3 bases, with 11 bases left in between. The CDR3 nucleotides read TGTGCCAGCTCACCCGGACAGAGTAAAGAGACCCAGTACTTC. Its protein is CASSPGQSKETQYF.

The table lists this clone with a few counts. This chain links TRBV7-9 with TRBJ2-7; possible D gene TRBD2, 5 bases. This CDR3 comprises 15 residues. Germline CDR1 is SEHNR and CDR2 is FQNEAQ (reference sequence). V lost 0 bases and J lost 3, with 12 bases in between. In nucleotides, the CDR3 is TGTGCCAGCAGCTTAGCGGCAGGACTTGTCTACGAGCAGTACTTC. Its protein product is CASSLAAGLVYEQYF. The entire variable domain, with the rest obtained from reference TRBV7-9 and TRBJ2-7, is as follows: DTGVSQNPRHKITKRGQNVTFRCDPISEHNRLYWYRQTLGQGPEFLTYFQNEAQLEKSRLLSDRFSAERPKGSFSTLEIQRTEQGDSAMYLCASSLAAGLVYEQYFGPGTRLTVT.

The genes are TRBV7-2 and TRBJ2-2; TRBD1 matches 8 bases. CDR1 is SGHTA and CDR2 is FQGNSA in the germline V gene. The CDR3 runs to 17 residues. J was trimmed by 5 bases and V by 3 bases; bases with no gene match: 11. The CDR3 reads CASSFTGGDVGTGELFF. CDR3 bases: TGTGCCAGCAGCTTCACAGGGGGTGATGTGGGGACCGGGGAGCTGTTTTTT.

This clone has more than one count but fewer than ten. The chain joins TRBV5-1 to TRBJ2-4; D not resolved. Between the trimmed V and J ends, which lost 4 bases and 1 base, there was a span of 15 bases. The CDR3 has 16 residues. CDR1 and CDR2 (germline): SGHRS, YFSETQ. The CDR3 region is CASSVAENRAKNIQYF. For the CDR3, the DNA is TGCGCCAGCAGCGTGGCGGAGAATAGGGCCAAAAACATTCAGTACTTC.

The chain combines TRBV6-5 with TRBJ2-7, with 9 bases lining up with TRBD1. V lost 5 bases and J lost 0; bases outside the gene matches: 2. The germline V gene encodes CDR1 MNHEY and CDR2 SVGAGI. There are 14 residues in the CDR3. The CDR3 loop is CASSGGQGSYEQYF. DNA for the CDR3: TGTGCCAGCAGTGGGGGACAGGGCTCCTACGAGCAGTACTTC.

The V and J genes are TRBV19 and TRBJ1-1; TRBD1 matches at 9 bases. The CDR3 sequence is 16 residues long. CDR1 and CDR2 (germline): LNHDA, SQIVND (reference sequence). With V trimmed by 5 bases and J by 0 bases, 7 bases remained unmatched. The CDR3 nucleotides are TGTGCCAGTAGTCGGCCGGACAGGGGCATGAACACTGAAGCTTTCTTT. It translates to CASSRPDRGMNTEAFF.

This clone turned up a few times. The rearrangement uses TRBV19 and TRBJ2-5, with D possibly matching TRBD2 (6 bases). Germline V lookup: CDR1 LNHDA, CDR2 SQIVND (reference sequence). Trimming removed 7 bases at V and 8 bases at J, with 20 bases between. This CDR3 contains 14 residues. CDR3 residues: CASNGGATGDTQYF. In DNA form, the CDR3 reads TGTGCCAGTAATGGCGGGGCAACCGGGGATACCCAGTACTTC.

This sequence joins TRBV7-9 and TRBJ2-5; D is perhaps TRBD1 (6 bases). The CDR3 has 13 residues. From germline, CDR1 is SEHNR and CDR2 FQNEAQ (reference sequence). V gave up 4 bases and J gave up 5 bases, with 11 bases separating them. The CDR3 sequence is CASSSQGRETQYF. CDR3 bases: TGTGCCAGCAGCTCACAGGGCCGGGAGACCCAGTACTTC.